The TCR beta chain under discussion was sequenced for a study of blood T cells in healthy people across ages. Total RNA extraction produced at least 6 micrograms (per sample) for the study. Using a J-beta primer mix together with a sample-barcoded 5' primer, a second PCR was run for roughly 6 to 11 cycles. TCRdb reprocessed the 5' RACE reads via MiXCR and lists one record per CDR3 protein. The sample records 800,000 to 1,000,000 distinct CDR3 sequences, about 44% being singletons. The CDR3 loop spans 16 amino acids. With V trimmed by 5 bases and J by 3 bases, 12 bases remained unmatched. Germline V gene sequence: CDR1 MNHEY, CDR2 SMNVEV (reference sequence).

V usage is TRBV27 and J usage is TRBJ2-7, with 8 bases matching TRBD2. The specimen was blood. This sequence was found in a man aged 30-40 years in good health. This CDR3 reads CASSLEGGGIRYEQYF. The CDR3, as DNA: TGTGCCAGCAGTCTTGAAGGCGGGGGGATACGCTACGAGCAGTACTTC.